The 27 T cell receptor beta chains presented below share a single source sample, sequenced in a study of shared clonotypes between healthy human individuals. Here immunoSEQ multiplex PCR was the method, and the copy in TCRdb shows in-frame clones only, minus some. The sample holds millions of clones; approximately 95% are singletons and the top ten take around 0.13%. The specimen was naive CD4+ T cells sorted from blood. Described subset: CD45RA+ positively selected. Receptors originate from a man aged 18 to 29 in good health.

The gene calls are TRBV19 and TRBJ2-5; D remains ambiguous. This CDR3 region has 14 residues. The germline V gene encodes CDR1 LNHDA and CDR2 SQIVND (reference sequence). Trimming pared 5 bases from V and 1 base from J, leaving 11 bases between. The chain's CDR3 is CASSPLLGQETQYF. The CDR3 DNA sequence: TGTGCCAGTAGTCCCCTTTTGGGCCAAGAGACCCAGTACTTC.

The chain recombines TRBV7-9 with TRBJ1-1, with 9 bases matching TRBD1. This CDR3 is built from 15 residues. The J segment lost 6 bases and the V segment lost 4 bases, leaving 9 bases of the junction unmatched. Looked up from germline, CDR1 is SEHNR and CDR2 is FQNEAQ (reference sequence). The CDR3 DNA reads TGTGCCAGCAGCTCGGACAGGGGATCGGAGGCTGAAGCTTTCTTT. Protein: CASSSDRGSEAEAFF.

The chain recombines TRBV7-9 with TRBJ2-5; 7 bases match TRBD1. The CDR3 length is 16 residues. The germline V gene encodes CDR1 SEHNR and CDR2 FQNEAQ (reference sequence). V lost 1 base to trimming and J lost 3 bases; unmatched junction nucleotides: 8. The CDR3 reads CASSLEGDRAKETQYF. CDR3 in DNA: TGTGCCAGCAGCTTAGAGGGGGACAGAGCCAAAGAGACCCAGTACTTC. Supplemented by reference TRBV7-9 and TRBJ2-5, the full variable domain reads DTGVSQNPRHKITKRGQNVTFRCDPISEHNRLYWYRQTLGQGPEFLTYFQNEAQLEKSRLLSDRFSAERPKGSFSTLEIQRTEQGDSAMYLCASSLEGDRAKETQYFGPGTRLLVL.

CDR3 in amino acids: CASSQRGYTF. The CDR3, as DNA: TGTGCCAGCAGTCAGAGGGGCTACACCTTC. V usage is TRBV28 and J usage is TRBJ1-2; no clear D gene. This CDR3 spans 10 amino acids. The ends were cut back, 5 bases at V and 8 bases at J, with 6 bases in the middle. CDR1 MDHEN and CDR2 SYDVKM come from the germline V gene.

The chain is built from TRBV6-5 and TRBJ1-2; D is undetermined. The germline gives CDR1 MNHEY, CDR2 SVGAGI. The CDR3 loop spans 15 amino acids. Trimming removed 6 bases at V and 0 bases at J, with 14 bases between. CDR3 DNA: TGTGCCAGCAGACGAGGAGTTAAAGCTAACTATGGCTACACCTTC. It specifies CASRRGVKANYGYTF.

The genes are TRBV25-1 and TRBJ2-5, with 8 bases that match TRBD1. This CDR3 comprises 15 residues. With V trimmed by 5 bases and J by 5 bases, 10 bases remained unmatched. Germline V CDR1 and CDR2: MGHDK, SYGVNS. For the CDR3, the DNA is TGTGCCAGCAGTCACGGACAGGGAGTCGTGGAGACCCAGTACTTC. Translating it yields CASSHGQGVVETQYF.

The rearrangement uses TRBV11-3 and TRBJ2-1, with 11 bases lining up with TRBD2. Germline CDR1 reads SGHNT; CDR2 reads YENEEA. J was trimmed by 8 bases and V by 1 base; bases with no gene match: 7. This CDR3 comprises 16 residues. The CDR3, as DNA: TGTGCCAGCAGCTTAGGTACTAGCGGGGGCGGGGATGAGCAGTTCTTC. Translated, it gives CASSLGTSGGGDEQFF.

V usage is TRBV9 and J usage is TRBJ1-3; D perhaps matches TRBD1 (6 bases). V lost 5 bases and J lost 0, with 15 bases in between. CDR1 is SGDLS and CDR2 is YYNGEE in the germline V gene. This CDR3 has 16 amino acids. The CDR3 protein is CASSQAGAVSGNTIYF. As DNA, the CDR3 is TGTGCCAGCAGTCAGGCAGGGGCCGTCTCTGGAAACACCATATATTTT.

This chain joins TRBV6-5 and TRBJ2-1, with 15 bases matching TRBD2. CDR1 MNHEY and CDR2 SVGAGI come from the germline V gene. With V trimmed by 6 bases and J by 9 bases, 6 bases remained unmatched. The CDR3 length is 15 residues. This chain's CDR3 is CASSPPGLAGGEQFF. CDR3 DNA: TGTGCCAGCAGCCCCCCGGGACTAGCGGGAGGTGAGCAGTTCTTC.

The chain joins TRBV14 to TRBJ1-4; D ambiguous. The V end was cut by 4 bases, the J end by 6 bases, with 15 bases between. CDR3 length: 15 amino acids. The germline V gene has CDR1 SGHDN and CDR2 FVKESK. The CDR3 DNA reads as TGTGCCAGCAGCCGAGCCGGGCTAAGGGATGAAAAACTGTTTTTT. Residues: CASSRAGLRDEKLFF.

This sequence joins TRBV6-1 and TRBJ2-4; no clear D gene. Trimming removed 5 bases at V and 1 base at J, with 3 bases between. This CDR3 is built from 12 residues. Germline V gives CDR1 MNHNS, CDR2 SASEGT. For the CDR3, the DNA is TGTGCCAGCAGTCAGGCCAAAAACATTCAGTACTTC. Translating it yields CASSQAKNIQYF.

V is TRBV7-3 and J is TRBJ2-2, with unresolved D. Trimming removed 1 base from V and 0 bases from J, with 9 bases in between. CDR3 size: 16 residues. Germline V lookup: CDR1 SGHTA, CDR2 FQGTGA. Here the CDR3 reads CASSLRGSTNTGELFF. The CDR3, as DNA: TGTGCCAGCAGCTTAAGAGGCAGTACGAACACCGGGGAGCTGTTTTTT.

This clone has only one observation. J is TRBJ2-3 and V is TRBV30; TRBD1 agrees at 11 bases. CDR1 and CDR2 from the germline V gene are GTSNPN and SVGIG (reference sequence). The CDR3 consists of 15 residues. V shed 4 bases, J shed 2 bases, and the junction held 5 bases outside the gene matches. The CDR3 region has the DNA TGTGCCTGGACCCGGACAGGGGGCCTCACAGATACGCAGTATTTT. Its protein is CAWTRTGGLTDTQYF.

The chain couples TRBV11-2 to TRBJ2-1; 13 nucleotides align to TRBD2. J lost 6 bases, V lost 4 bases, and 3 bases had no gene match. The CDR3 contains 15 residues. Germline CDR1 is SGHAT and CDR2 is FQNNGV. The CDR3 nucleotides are TGTGCCAGCAGCTATGGGACTAGCGGGGTCAATGAGCAGTTCTTC. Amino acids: CASSYGTSGVNEQFF.

CDR3 bases: TGTGCCAGCTCGGAGGGGACAACTAATGAAAAACTGTTTTTT. Its translation is CASSEGTTNEKLFF. The chain employs TRBV18 and TRBJ1-4; tentatively, D is TRBD1 (5 bases). V lost 6 bases, J lost 0 bases, and 8 bases lay in between. The CDR3 is made up of 14 amino acids. Germline values: CDR1 KGHSH, CDR2 LQKENI.

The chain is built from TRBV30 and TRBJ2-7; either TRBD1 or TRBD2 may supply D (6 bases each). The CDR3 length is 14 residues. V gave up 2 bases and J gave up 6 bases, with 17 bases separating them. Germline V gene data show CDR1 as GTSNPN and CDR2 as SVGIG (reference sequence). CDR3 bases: TGTGCCTGGAGTAATAAAGGGGGGACTCTCGAGCAGTACTTC. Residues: CAWSNKGGTLEQYF.

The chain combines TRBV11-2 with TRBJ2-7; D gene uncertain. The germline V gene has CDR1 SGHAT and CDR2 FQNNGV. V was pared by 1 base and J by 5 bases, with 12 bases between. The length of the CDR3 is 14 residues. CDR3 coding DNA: TGTGCCAGCAGCTTAGCACTCCTGGGCGACGAGCAGTACTTC. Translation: CASSLALLGDEQYF.

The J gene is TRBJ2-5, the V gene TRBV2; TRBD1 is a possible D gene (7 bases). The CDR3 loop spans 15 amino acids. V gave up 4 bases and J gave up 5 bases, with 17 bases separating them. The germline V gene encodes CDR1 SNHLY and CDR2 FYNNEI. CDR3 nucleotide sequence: TGTGCCAGCAGTGTACTCACAGGGGCGGGGGAGACCCAGTACTTC. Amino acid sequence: CASSVLTGAGETQYF. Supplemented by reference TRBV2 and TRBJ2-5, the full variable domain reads EPEVTQTPSHQVTQMGQEVILRCVPISNHLYFYWYRQILGQKVEFLVSFYNNEISEKSEIFDDQFSVERPDGSNFTLKIRSTKLEDSAMYFCASSVLTGAGETQYFGPGTRLLVL.

In DNA form, the CDR3 reads TGTGCCAGCAGTGAACAAGAGGGTTGGGTCACTGAAGCTTTCTTT. It specifies CASSEQEGWVTEAFF. The rearrangement uses TRBV2 and TRBJ1-1, with D unclear. Trimming stripped 2 bases from V and 4 bases from J, with 14 bases between. The length of the CDR3 is 15 residues. CDR1 is SNHLY and CDR2 is FYNNEI in the germline V gene. Complete variable domain (other parts from reference TRBV2 and TRBJ1-1): EPEVTQTPSHQVTQMGQEVILRCVPISNHLYFYWYRQILGQKVEFLVSFYNNEISEKSEIFDDQFSVERPDGSNFTLKIRSTKLEDSAMYFCASSEQEGWVTEAFFGQGTRLTVV.

CDR3 sequence (DNA): TGTGCCAGCTCACCGTTTGAGGATTCACCCCTCCACTTT. Its protein product is CASSPFEDSPLHF. The genes are TRBV18 and TRBJ1-6, with D uncertain. Germline-derived CDR1 and CDR2 are KGHSH and LQKENI. The CDR3 extends over 13 amino acids. V was pared by 3 bases and J by 8 bases, with 8 bases between.

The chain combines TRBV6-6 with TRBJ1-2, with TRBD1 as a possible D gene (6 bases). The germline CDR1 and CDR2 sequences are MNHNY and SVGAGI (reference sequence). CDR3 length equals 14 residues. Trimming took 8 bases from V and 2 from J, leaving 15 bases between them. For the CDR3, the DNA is TGTGCCAGCTCGCCCAGAGGGGGGAACTATGGCTACACCTTC. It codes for CASSPRGGNYGYTF.

The CDR3 spells CASSPIAGNEQYF. Written as DNA, the CDR3 is TGTGCCAGCTCACCAATCGCAGGGAACGAGCAGTACTTC. The V gene is TRBV18, the J gene TRBJ2-7; tentative D call: TRBD1 (5 bases). The germline CDR1 and CDR2 sequences are KGHSH and LQKENI. V gave up 2 bases and J gave up 5 bases, with 10 bases separating them. The CDR3 totals 13 residues.

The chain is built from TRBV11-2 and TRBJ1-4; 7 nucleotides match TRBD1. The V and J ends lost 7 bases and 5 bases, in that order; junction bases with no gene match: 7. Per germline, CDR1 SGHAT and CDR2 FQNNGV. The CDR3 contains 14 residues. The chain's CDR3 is CASTSGTANEKLFF. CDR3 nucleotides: TGTGCCAGCACCTCCGGGACAGCAAATGAAAAACTGTTTTTT.

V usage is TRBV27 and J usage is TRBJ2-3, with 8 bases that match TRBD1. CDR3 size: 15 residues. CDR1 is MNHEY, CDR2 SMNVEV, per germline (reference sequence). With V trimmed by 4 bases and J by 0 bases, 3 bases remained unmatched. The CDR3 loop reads CASSSTGASTDTQYF. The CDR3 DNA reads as TGTGCCAGCAGTTCGACAGGGGCCAGCACAGATACGCAGTATTTT.

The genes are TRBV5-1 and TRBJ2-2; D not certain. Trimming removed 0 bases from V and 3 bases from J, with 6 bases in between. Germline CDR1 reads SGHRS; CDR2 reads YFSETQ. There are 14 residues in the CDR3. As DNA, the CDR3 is TGCGCCAGCAGCTTGGACTTAGACACCGGGGAGCTGTTTTTT. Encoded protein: CASSLDLDTGELFF.

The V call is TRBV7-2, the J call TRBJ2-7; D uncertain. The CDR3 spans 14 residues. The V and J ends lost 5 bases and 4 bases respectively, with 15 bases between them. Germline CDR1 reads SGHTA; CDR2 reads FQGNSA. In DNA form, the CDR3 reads TGTGCCAGCAGCCCCGTTGGGATACCTTACGAGCAGTACTTC. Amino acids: CASSPVGIPYEQYF.

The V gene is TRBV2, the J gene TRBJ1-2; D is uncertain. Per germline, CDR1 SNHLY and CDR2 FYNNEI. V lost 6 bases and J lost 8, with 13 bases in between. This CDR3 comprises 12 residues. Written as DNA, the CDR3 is TGTGCCAGCAGCCGGCGGGAGAGGGGCTACACCTTC. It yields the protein CASSRRERGYTF.